Here is one TCR beta chain with its context. What it binds is unknown. This record comes from a study of neoadjuvant anti-PD-1 for oral cavity cancer. Study in general: Before surgery, most patients got three to four biweekly 3 mg/kg nivolumab doses. General study findings and limits: TCR analyses covered only a few patients per response group.

PBMCs were not maintained or expanded in culture before analysis. Most PBMC samples had 480 ng input DNA in six replicates. Using immunoSEQ multiplex PCR, the repertoire was profiled, and TCRdb retains in-frame clones only, with some absent. The sample shows roughly 18,000 clones, around three quarters of them seen only once. CDR3 length: 16 residues. J gave up 4 bases and V 1 base, and 7 bases lay outside the gene matches. From germline, CDR1 is SGHVS and CDR2 FQNEAQ. The sequencing used PBMCs, collected before nivolumab (anti-PD-1) treatment. This TCR was recovered from a person aged 40 to 85 with oral cavity squamous cell carcinoma. The chain carries TRBV7-8 and TRBJ2-1; 7 positions match TRBD2. Written as DNA, the CDR3 is TGTGCCAGCAGCTTAGAGGCTCTGGGGGGGTACAATGAGCAGTTCTTC. Protein: CASSLEALGGYNEQFF.